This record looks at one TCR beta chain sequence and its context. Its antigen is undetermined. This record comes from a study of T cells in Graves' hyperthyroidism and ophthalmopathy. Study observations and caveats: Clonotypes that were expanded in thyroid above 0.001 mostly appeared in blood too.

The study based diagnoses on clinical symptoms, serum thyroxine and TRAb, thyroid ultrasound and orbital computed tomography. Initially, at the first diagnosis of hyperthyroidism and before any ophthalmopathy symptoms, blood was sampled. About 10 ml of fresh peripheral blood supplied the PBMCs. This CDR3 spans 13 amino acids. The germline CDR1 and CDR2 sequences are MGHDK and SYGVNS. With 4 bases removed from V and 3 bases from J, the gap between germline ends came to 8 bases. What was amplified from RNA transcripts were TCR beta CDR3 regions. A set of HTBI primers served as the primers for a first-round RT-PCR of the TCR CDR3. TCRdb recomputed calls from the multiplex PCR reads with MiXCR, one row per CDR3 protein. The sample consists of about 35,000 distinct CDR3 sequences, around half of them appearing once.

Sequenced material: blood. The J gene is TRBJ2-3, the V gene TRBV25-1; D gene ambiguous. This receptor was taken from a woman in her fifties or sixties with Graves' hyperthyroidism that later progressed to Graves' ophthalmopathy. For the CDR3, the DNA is TGTGCCAGCAGTGCTCGAGAAACAGATACGCAGTATTTT. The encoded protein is CASSARETDTQYF.